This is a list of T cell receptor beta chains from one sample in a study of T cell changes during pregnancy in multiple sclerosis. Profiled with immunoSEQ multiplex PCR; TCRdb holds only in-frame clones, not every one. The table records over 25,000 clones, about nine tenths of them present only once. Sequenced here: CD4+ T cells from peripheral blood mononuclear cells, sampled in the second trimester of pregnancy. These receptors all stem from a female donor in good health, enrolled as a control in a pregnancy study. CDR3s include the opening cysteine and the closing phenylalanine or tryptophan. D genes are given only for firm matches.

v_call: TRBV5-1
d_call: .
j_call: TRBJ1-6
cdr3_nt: TGCGCCAGCTCCACTATGACAGTTAATTCACCCCTCCACTTT
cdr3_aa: CASSTMTVNSPLHF

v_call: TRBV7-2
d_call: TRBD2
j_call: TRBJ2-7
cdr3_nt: TGTGCCAGCAGCTTAATCGCCGGGACTAGCGTAGCCTACGAGCAGTACTTC
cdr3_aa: CASSLIAGTSVAYEQYF

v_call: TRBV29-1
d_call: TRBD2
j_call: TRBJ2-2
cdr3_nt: TGCAGCGTAGCCACCAGCGGGGGGGCCGAGGGGGAGCTGTTTTTT
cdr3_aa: CSVATSGGAEGELFF

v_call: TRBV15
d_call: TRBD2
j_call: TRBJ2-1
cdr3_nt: TGTGCCACAGCCCCCGGACTAGCGGGTTTATCCTACAATGAGCAGTTCTTC
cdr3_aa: CATAPGLAGLSYNEQFF

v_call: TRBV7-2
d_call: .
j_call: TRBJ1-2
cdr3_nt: TGTGCCAGCAGCTTAGAGGGGCTCCTTAACTATGGCTACACCTTC
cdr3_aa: CASSLEGLLNYGYTF

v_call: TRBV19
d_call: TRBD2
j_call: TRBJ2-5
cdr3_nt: TGTGCCAGTAGTATAAAGCGGGGCCCACAAGAGACCCAGTACTTC
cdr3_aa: CASSIKRGPQETQYF

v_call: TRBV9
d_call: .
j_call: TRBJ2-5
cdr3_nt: TGTGCCAGCAGCCCTTGGGGAGGTCGGGAGACCCAGTACTTC
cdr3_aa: CASSPWGGRETQYF

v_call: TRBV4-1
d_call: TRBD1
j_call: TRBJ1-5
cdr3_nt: TGCGCCAGCAGCCCCGAAGGAGGGGGCGGGTTCAATCAGCCCCAGCATTTT
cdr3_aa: CASSPEGGGGFNQPQHF

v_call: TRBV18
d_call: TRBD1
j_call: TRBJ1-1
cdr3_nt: TGTGCCAGCTCACTTAGACAGGGCGAAGCTTTCTTT
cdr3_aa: CASSLRQGEAFF

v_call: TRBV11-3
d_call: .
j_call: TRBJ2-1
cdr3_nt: TGTGCCAGCAGCTTTACGACGGGACAACCTAGGGATGAGCAGTTCTTC
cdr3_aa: CASSFTTGQPRDEQFF

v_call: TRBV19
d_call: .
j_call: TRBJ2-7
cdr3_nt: TGTGCCAGTAGTACCCCTCGGGGAGTCCTCTCCTACGAGCAGTACTTC
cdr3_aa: CASSTPRGVLSYEQYF

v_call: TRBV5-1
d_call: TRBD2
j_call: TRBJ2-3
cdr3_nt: TGCGCCAGCAGCTTGCAACTAGCGGGAGGCTCAGATACGCAGTATTTT
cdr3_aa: CASSLQLAGGSDTQYF

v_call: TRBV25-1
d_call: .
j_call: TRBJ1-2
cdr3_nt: TGTGCCAGCAGTGAAGGCCGGGGACTCCTCTTC
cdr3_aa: CASSEGRGLLF

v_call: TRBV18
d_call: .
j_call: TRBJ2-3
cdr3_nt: TGTGCCAGCTCACCGGTCGAAGCGGATACGCAGTATTTT
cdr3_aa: CASSPVEADTQYF

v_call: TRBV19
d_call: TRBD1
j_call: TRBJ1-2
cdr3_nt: TGTGCCAGCGGCGGACAGGGGGCTAATCGCTACACCTTC
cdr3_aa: CASGGQGANRYTF

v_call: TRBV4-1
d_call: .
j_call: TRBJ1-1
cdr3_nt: TGCGCCAGCAGCCAAGTGTCAGGTGGCACTGAAGCTTTCTTT
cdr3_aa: CASSQVSGGTEAFF

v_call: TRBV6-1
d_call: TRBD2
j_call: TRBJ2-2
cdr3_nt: TGTGCCAGCAGTGAACAGACTAGCTCGTTTGCCACCGGGGAGCTGTTTTTT
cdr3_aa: CASSEQTSSFATGELFF

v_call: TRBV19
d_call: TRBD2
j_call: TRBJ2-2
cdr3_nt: TGTGCCAGTAGTATCCTAGCGGGGGGCCTGGGCACCGGGGAGCTGTTTTTT
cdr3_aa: CASSILAGGLGTGELFF

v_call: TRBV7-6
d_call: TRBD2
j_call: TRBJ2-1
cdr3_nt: TGTGCCAGCAGCTCTCGGGGCGGGGGGGCCGGCTACAATGAGCAGTTCTTC
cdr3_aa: CASSSRGGGAGYNEQFF

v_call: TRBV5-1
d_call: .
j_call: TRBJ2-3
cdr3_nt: TGCGCCAGCAGAGAGGGGATCCAGGGGCCGATTACAAGGACAGATACGCAGTATTTT
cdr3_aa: CASREGIQGPITRTDTQYF

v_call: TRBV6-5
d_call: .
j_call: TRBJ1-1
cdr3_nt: TGTGCCAGCAGTCGACCGGGAGGGGAAGCTTTCTTT
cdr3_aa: CASSRPGGEAFF

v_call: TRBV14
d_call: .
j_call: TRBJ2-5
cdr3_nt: TGTGCCAGCAGCCAAGGGGCGGGGAGGATCCAGTACTTC
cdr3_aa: CASSQGAGRIQYF